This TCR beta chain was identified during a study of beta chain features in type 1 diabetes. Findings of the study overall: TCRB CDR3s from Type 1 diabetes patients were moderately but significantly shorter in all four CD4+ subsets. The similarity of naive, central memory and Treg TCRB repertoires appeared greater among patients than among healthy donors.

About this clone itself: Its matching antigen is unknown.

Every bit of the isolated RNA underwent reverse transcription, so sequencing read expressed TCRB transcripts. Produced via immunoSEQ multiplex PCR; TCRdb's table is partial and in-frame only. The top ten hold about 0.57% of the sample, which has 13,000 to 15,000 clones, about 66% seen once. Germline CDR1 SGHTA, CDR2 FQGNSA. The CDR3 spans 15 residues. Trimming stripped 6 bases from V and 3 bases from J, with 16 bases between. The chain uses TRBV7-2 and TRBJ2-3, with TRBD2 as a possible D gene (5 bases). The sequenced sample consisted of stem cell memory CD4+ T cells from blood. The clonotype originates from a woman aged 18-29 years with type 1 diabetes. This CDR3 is CASSAGLLGTDTQYF. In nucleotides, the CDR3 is TGTGCCAGCAGTGCGGGCCTCTTAGGGACAGATACGCAGTATTTT.